The rows below give T cell receptor beta chains drawn from one sample of a study of beta chain features in type 1 diabetes. This table comes from immunoSEQ multiplex PCR, and its TCRdb copy is limited to in-frame clones, with some not included. The sample records 300,000 to 400,000 clones, roughly 13% being singletons. The sequencing input was naive CD4+ T cells from blood. Receptor source: a woman younger than 30 with type 1 diabetes. Both conserved end residues are part of each CDR3. Each record gives: V gene, D gene, J gene, clone size, CDR3 protein, CDR3 DNA. The D gene is left open where the match is weak. Size is omitted from some rows. Given values are once, few, many or a class for expanded clones.

v_call: TRBV6-5; d_call: TRBD2; j_call: TRBJ2-1; clone_size: -; cdr3_aa: CASEAGGIGEQFF; cdr3_nt: TGTGCCAGCGAAGCGGGAGGCATCGGTGAGCAGTTCTTC
v_call: TRBV30; d_call: -; j_call: TRBJ2-1; clone_size: few; cdr3_aa: CAWRSGAEQFF; cdr3_nt: TGTGCCTGGAGAAGTGGGGCTGAGCAGTTCTTC
v_call: TRBV27; d_call: -; j_call: TRBJ2-1; clone_size: few; cdr3_aa: CASSTPLVVSEQFF; cdr3_nt: TGTGCCAGCAGCACTCCCTTAGTGGTCTCAGAGCAGTTCTTC
v_call: TRBV19; d_call: -; j_call: TRBJ2-2; clone_size: few; cdr3_aa: CASSTLSVAANTGELFF; cdr3_nt: TGTGCCAGTAGTACCCTAAGTGTGGCGGCGAACACCGGGGAGCTGTTTTTT
v_call: TRBV19; d_call: -; j_call: TRBJ1-2; clone_size: few; cdr3_aa: CASTMGGRVVYGYTF; cdr3_nt: TGTGCCAGTACCATGGGAGGCAGAGTAGTTTATGGCTACACCTTC
v_call: TRBV7-2; d_call: -; j_call: TRBJ1-2; clone_size: few; cdr3_aa: CASSLVRTSRYGYTF; cdr3_nt: TGTGCCAGCAGCTTAGTTCGGACATCCCGGTATGGCTACACCTTC
v_call: TRBV9; d_call: TRBD2; j_call: TRBJ2-1; clone_size: -; cdr3_aa: CASSPTSTSGTIYNEQFF; cdr3_nt: TGTGCCAGCAGCCCCACGTCAACTAGCGGGACCATCTACAATGAGCAGTTCTTC
v_call: TRBV6-1; d_call: -; j_call: TRBJ2-7; clone_size: -; cdr3_aa: CASRETGNNYEQYF; cdr3_nt: TGTGCCAGCAGAGAGACCGGGAACAACTACGAGCAGTACTTC
v_call: TRBV9; d_call: TRBD2; j_call: TRBJ2-3; clone_size: -; cdr3_aa: CASSPPSSGSGTDTQYF; cdr3_nt: TGTGCCAGCAGCCCACCTTCTAGCGGGAGTGGCACAGATACGCAGTATTTT
v_call: TRBV10-3; d_call: -; j_call: TRBJ2-1; clone_size: few; cdr3_aa: CAISESGLRNEQFF; cdr3_nt: TGTGCCATCAGTGAGTCCGGACTCCGGAATGAGCAGTTCTTC
v_call: TRBV11-2; d_call: TRBD2; j_call: TRBJ2-5; clone_size: -; cdr3_aa: CASSSASGRAEGTQYF; cdr3_nt: TGTGCCAGCAGCTCAGCCAGCGGGAGGGCCGAAGGGACCCAGTACTTC
v_call: TRBV29-1; d_call: TRBD2; j_call: TRBJ2-1; clone_size: -; cdr3_aa: CSALKVAGAKKFF; cdr3_nt: TGCAGCGCCCTTAAAGTAGCGGGAGCAAAGAAGTTCTTC
v_call: TRBV5-6; d_call: -; j_call: TRBJ2-2; clone_size: -; cdr3_aa: CASSFPAGNTGELFF; cdr3_nt: TGTGCCAGCAGCTTCCCAGCGGGCAACACCGGGGAGCTGTTTTTT
v_call: TRBV6-5; d_call: -; j_call: TRBJ2-7; clone_size: few; cdr3_aa: CASTPRVEYVYEQYF; cdr3_nt: TGTGCCAGCACCCCCCGGGTAGAGTACGTGTACGAGCAGTACTTC
v_call: TRBV6-6; d_call: TRBD2; j_call: TRBJ2-7; clone_size: few; cdr3_aa: CASMLGTSDYEQYF; cdr3_nt: TGTGCCAGCATGTTAGGGACTAGCGACTACGAGCAGTACTTC
v_call: TRBV11-3; d_call: -; j_call: TRBJ2-5; clone_size: -; cdr3_aa: CASSSLNGETQYF; cdr3_nt: TGTGCCAGCAGCTCCTTGAACGGAGAGACCCAGTACTTC
v_call: TRBV2; d_call: TRBD1; j_call: TRBJ2-7; clone_size: -; cdr3_aa: CASRTDRVSEQYF; cdr3_nt: TGTGCCAGCAGAACGGACAGGGTCTCCGAGCAGTACTTC
v_call: TRBV9; d_call: -; j_call: TRBJ2-2; clone_size: few; cdr3_aa: CASSVVLTGELFF; cdr3_nt: TGTGCCAGCAGCGTAGTATTAACCGGGGAGCTGTTTTTT
v_call: TRBV30; d_call: TRBD2; j_call: TRBJ2-1; clone_size: -; cdr3_aa: CARGLAGGARYEQFF; cdr3_nt: TGTGCCCGAGGACTAGCGGGAGGGGCTCGCTATGAGCAGTTCTTC
v_call: TRBV14; d_call: -; j_call: TRBJ2-1; clone_size: -; cdr3_aa: CASSRDRSSYNEQFF; cdr3_nt: TGTGCCAGCAGCCGCGACAGGAGCTCCTACAATGAGCAGTTCTTC
v_call: TRBV29-1; d_call: -; j_call: TRBJ1-5; clone_size: few; cdr3_aa: CSVETPDQPQHF; cdr3_nt: TGCAGCGTTGAGACACCCGATCAGCCCCAGCATTTT
v_call: TRBV7-2; d_call: TRBD2; j_call: TRBJ2-3; clone_size: -; cdr3_aa: CASGAGAQSTDTQYF; cdr3_nt: TGTGCCAGCGGAGCGGGAGCCCAGAGCACAGATACGCAGTATTTT
v_call: TRBV5-1; d_call: -; j_call: TRBJ2-6; clone_size: few; cdr3_aa: CASSPTGAGANVLTF; cdr3_nt: TGCGCCAGCAGCCCCACCGGGGCTGGGGCCAACGTCCTGACTTTC
v_call: TRBV10-3; d_call: -; j_call: TRBJ2-1; clone_size: -; cdr3_aa: CAISESNGKTNEQFF; cdr3_nt: TGTGCCATCAGTGAGTCAAACGGGAAGACGAATGAGCAGTTCTTC
v_call: TRBV28; d_call: TRBD2; j_call: TRBJ2-1; clone_size: -; cdr3_aa: CASSLAGGSHNEQFF; cdr3_nt: TGTGCCAGCAGCCTAGCGGGTGGAAGCCACAATGAGCAGTTCTTC
v_call: TRBV6-1; d_call: TRBD2; j_call: TRBJ2-3; clone_size: -; cdr3_aa: CASSAGLAGAAADTQYF; cdr3_nt: TGTGCCAGCAGTGCGGGACTAGCGGGAGCCGCCGCAGATACGCAGTATTTT
v_call: TRBV10-3; d_call: -; j_call: TRBJ1-5; clone_size: -; cdr3_aa: CAIGRADSNQPQHF; cdr3_nt: TGTGCCATTGGGCGGGCAGATAGCAATCAGCCCCAGCATTTT
v_call: TRBV5-1; d_call: -; j_call: TRBJ1-5; clone_size: -; cdr3_aa: CASRRQPWGNQPQHF; cdr3_nt: TGCGCCAGCAGAAGACAGCCCTGGGGCAATCAGCCCCAGCATTTT
v_call: TRBV5-1; d_call: TRBD1; j_call: TRBJ1-4; clone_size: -; cdr3_aa: CASSFTGDANEKLFF; cdr3_nt: TGCGCCAGCAGCTTTACAGGGGACGCTAATGAAAAACTGTTTTTT
v_call: TRBV18; d_call: TRBD1; j_call: TRBJ1-1; clone_size: few; cdr3_aa: CASSIGTGGKNTEAFF; cdr3_nt: TGTGCCAGCTCAATTGGGACAGGGGGCAAGAACACTGAAGCTTTCTTT
v_call: TRBV6-5; d_call: TRBD2; j_call: TRBJ2-1; clone_size: few; cdr3_aa: CASKTGRDYFPQFF; cdr3_nt: TGTGCCAGCAAAACAGGACGGGACTATTTCCCGCAGTTCTTC
v_call: TRBV30; d_call: TRBD2; j_call: TRBJ2-1; clone_size: -; cdr3_aa: CAWSDGRWVNEQFF; cdr3_nt: TGTGCCTGGAGTGACGGGAGGTGGGTCAATGAGCAGTTCTTC
v_call: TRBV14; d_call: TRBD1; j_call: TRBJ1-1; clone_size: once; cdr3_aa: CASSQGRRDRREAFF; cdr3_nt: TGTGCCAGCAGCCAAGGTCGCCGGGACAGGAGGGAAGCTTTCTTT
v_call: TRBV6-5; d_call: -; j_call: TRBJ2-7; clone_size: few; cdr3_aa: CASSYIRRGEQYF; cdr3_nt: TGTGCCAGCAGTTATATTAGGAGAGGGGAGCAGTACTTC
v_call: TRBV29-1; d_call: TRBD1; j_call: TRBJ2-2; clone_size: -; cdr3_aa: CSADRGNTGELFF; cdr3_nt: TGCAGCGCGGACAGGGGGAACACCGGGGAGCTGTTTTTT
v_call: TRBV2; d_call: -; j_call: TRBJ1-2; clone_size: -; cdr3_aa: CASSPGNRGYTF; cdr3_nt: TGTGCCAGCAGTCCAGGGAATCGTGGCTACACCTTC